A selection of T cell receptor beta chains follows, all from one sample in a study of PD-1 blockade in classical Hodgkin lymphoma. Some clones are missing from TCRdb's copy, which holds only in-frame ones; the method was immunoSEQ multiplex PCR. The data contain just under 100,000 clones, approximately 80% of them singletons. Sequenced material: peripheral blood mononuclear cells (PBMCs), taken at baseline. All receptors come from a human donor with classical Hodgkin lymphoma. The CDR3 runs from the conserved cysteine through the conserved F or W. The D gene is left open where the match is weak. Size is omitted from some rows. Given values are once, few, many or a class for expanded clones.

. TRBD1 TRBJ2-5 TRBV28 CASSIDNRGRETQYF TGTGCCAGCAGTATAGATAACAGGGGTCGGGAGACCCAGTACTTC
. . TRBJ1-5 TRBV2 CASSEIQAQGNQPQHF TGTGCCAGCAGTGAAATTCAGGCGCAGGGCAATCAGCCCCAGCATTTT
once TRBD1 TRBJ2-3 TRBV28 CASWGTEGMSDTQYF TGTGCCAGCTGGGGGACAGAGGGTATGTCAGATACGCAGTATTTT
. TRBD2 TRBJ2-7 TRBV7-8 CASSSGLAGVLPYEQYF TGTGCCAGCAGCTCAGGACTAGCGGGAGTTTTACCCTACGAGCAGTACTTC
. . TRBJ2-3 TRBV10-3 CATRGGSTDTQYF TGTGCCACCCGAGGCGGGAGCACAGATACGCAGTATTTT
few . TRBJ1-2 TRBV10-3 CAISGSGYGYTF TGTGCCATCAGTGGTTCAGGGTATGGCTACACCTTC
. . TRBJ2-7 TRBV20-1 CSAAVSYEQYF TGCAGTGCCGCGGTCTCCTACGAGCAGTACTTC
few . TRBJ1-3 TRBV30 CAWSSSGNTIYF TGTGCCTGGAGTAGCTCTGGAAACACCATATATTTT
once TRBD1 TRBJ1-3 TRBV5-4 CASSEDRGTGNTIYF TGTGCCAGCAGCGAGGACAGGGGAACTGGAAACACCATATATTTT
. . TRBJ2-6 TRBV27 CASSSGRLSGANVLTF TGTGCCAGCAGTTCGGGACGCCTCTCTGGGGCCAACGTCCTGACTTTC
. . TRBJ2-7 TRBV7-9 CASSLEVGGPDF TGTGCCAGCAGCTTAGAGGTTGGCGGGCCTGACTTC
. . TRBJ1-2 TRBV28 CASTLPMAGSPYGYTF TGTGCCAGCACCCTCCCGATGGCGGGGTCCCCGTATGGCTACACCTTC
once . TRBJ2-1 TRBV6-5 CASARGGPYNEQFF TGTGCCAGCGCTCGGGGAGGCCCCTACAATGAGCAGTTCTTC
. . TRBJ2-1 TRBV7-2 CASSFLGPNAYNEQFF TGTGCCAGCAGCTTCCTAGGCCCCAACGCATACAATGAGCAGTTCTTC
. TRBD2 TRBJ2-1 TRBV10-3 CAISERAGGHNEQFF TGTGCCATCAGTGAACGAGCGGGGGGGCACAATGAGCAGTTCTTC
. . TRBJ2-7 TRBV7-2 CASSSGDSYEQYF TGTGCCAGCAGCTCGGGGGACTCCTACGAGCAGTACTTC
. TRBD1 TRBJ2-1 TRBV5-1 CASSLGGQPYNEQFF TGCGCCAGCAGCTTAGGGGGACAGCCTTACAATGAGCAGTTCTTC
. . TRBJ2-7 TRBV5-6 CASSLLAGYEQYF TGTGCCAGCAGCTTATTGGCAGGTTACGAGCAGTACTTC
. TRBD2 TRBJ2-1 TRBV19 CASSETSPAQFF TGTGCCAGTAGTGAGACTAGCCCCGCGCAGTTCTTC
. . TRBJ2-3 TRBV7-2 CASSLQRGNPQDTQYF TGTGCCAGCAGCTTACAACGCGGGAACCCCCAGGATACGCAGTATTTT
. TRBD1 TRBJ1-5 TRBV19 CASSMPGQGFNQPQHF TGTGCCAGTAGTATGCCGGGACAGGGGTTTAATCAGCCCCAGCATTTT
. . TRBJ1-4 TRBV7-9 CASSRWTTATNEKLFF TGTGCCAGCAGCCGATGGACGACAGCAACTAATGAAAAACTGTTTTTT
. TRBD1 TRBJ1-5 TRBV30 CAWTLRGDPAGHQHF TGTGCCTGGACACTCAGGGGGGACCCAGCAGGACACCAGCATTTT
. . TRBJ1-1 TRBV10-3 CAISEDRRKDTEAFF TGTGCCATCAGTGAAGACAGGCGGAAAGACACTGAAGCTTTCTTT
. . TRBJ1-4 TRBV21-1 CASSKGGGYNEKLFF TGTGCCAGCAGCAAAGGGGGAGGGTATAATGAAAAACTGTTTTTT
once TRBD1 TRBJ2-1 TRBV11-3 CASSLYVFGTAYNEQFF TGTGCCAGCAGCTTATATGTTTTCGGGACAGCATACAATGAGCAGTTCTTC
. . TRBJ2-4 TRBV23-1 CASSQSRLAKNIQYF TGCGCCAGCAGTCAATCGAGGTTGGCCAAAAACATTCAGTACTTC
few TRBD1 TRBJ1-4 TRBV30 CATASPGGKLFF TGTGCCACGGCGTCCCCAGGGGGAAAACTGTTTTTT
. . TRBJ1-1 TRBV7-2 CASSLAAGVPEAFF TGTGCCAGCAGCTTAGCCGCAGGGGTCCCTGAAGCTTTCTTT
. TRBD1 TRBJ2-2 TRBV19 CASKPYGQANTGELFF TGTGCCAGTAAACCGTATGGACAGGCGAACACCGGGGAGCTGTTTTTT
. . TRBJ1-1 TRBV7-2 CASSRTVNTEAFF TGTGCCAGCAGCCGGACGGTGAACACTGAAGCTTTCTTT
. TRBD1 TRBJ1-1 TRBV18 CASSPRDRGLEAFF TGTGCCAGCTCCCCGCGGGACAGGGGACTTGAAGCTTTCTTT
. TRBD2 TRBJ2-7 TRBV19 CASSPGLAGGSSYEQYF TGTGCCAGTAGTCCCGGACTAGCGGGAGGGAGCTCCTACGAGCAGTACTTC
. TRBD1 TRBJ1-1 TRBV7-9 CAKDRESVGGTEAFF TGTGCCAAGGACAGGGAGTCCGTCGGTGGCACTGAAGCTTTCTTT
many . TRBJ2-7 TRBV19 CASSMAAGTDYYEQYF TGTGCCAGTAGTATGGCCGCGGGGACAGATTACTACGAGCAGTACTTC
. TRBD1 TRBJ2-2 TRBV6-1 CASTRQGPYTGELFF TGTGCCAGCACCCGACAGGGGCCATACACCGGGGAGCTGTTTTTT
. TRBD1 TRBJ1-5 TRBV2 CASRGRGSNQPQHF TGTGCCAGCAGGGGCAGGGGGAGCAATCAGCCCCAGCATTTT
few TRBD2 TRBJ2-5 TRBV28 CASSFGAVKGGETQYF TGTGCCAGCAGTTTTGGGGCAGTCAAGGGAGGGGAGACCCAGTACTTC
. . TRBJ2-2 TRBV9 CASSERGITGELFF TGTGCCAGCAGCGAGAGAGGGATCACCGGGGAGCTGTTTTTT
. TRBD2 TRBJ2-7 TRBV7-8 CASSLARLAENYEQYF TGTGCCAGCAGCTTAGCTCGACTAGCGGAGAACTACGAGCAGTACTTC
. TRBD2 TRBJ2-1 TRBV9 CASSVGTSAYNEQFF TGTGCCAGCAGCGTCGGGACTAGCGCCTACAATGAGCAGTTCTTC
. . TRBJ1-1 TRBV6-5 CASIDSGAAIEAFF TGTGCCAGCATTGACTCGGGTGCGGCTATTGAAGCTTTCTTT
. . TRBJ2-1 TRBV7-2 CASSLVGSTYNEQFF TGTGCCAGCAGCTTAGTCGGGAGTACCTACAATGAGCAGTTCTTC
. . TRBJ1-2 TRBV28 CASSSSLTIYGYTF TGTGCCAGCAGTTCAAGTTTGACAATTTATGGCTACACCTTC
. TRBD1 TRBJ2-7 TRBV6-5 CASSPLQGSYEQYF TGTGCCAGCAGTCCATTACAGGGGTCCTACGAGCAGTACTTC
. . TRBJ1-3 TRBV9 CASSVEVWTDSGNTIYF TGTGCCAGCAGCGTAGAGGTGTGGACGGACTCTGGAAACACCATATATTTT
. TRBD2 TRBJ2-1 TRBV11-3 CASSKGLAGGRGEQFF TGTGCCAGCAGCAAGGGACTAGCGGGAGGTAGGGGTGAGCAGTTCTTC
. TRBD2 TRBJ2-3 TRBV14 CASSTHRGAGVPDTQYF TGTGCCAGCAGCACCCACCGAGGAGCGGGAGTCCCCGATACGCAGTATTTT
. . TRBJ1-1 TRBV19 CASSTTYSAEAFF TGTGCCAGTAGCACCACTTATAGCGCTGAAGCTTTCTTT
. TRBD2 TRBJ2-3 TRBV11-2 CASSLDSGRVTDTQYF TGTGCCAGCAGCTTAGACAGCGGGAGGGTTACAGATACGCAGTATTTT
once . TRBJ2-3 TRBV7-9 CASSADRLSTDTQYF TGTGCCAGCAGCGCTGACAGGTTGTCTACAGATACGCAGTATTTT
. TRBD2 TRBJ2-3 TRBV7-8 CASLSGPLTDTQYF TGTGCCAGTCTTAGCGGGCCCCTCACAGATACGCAGTATTTT
. TRBD1 TRBJ2-4 TRBV28 CASSLYRGDIQYF TGTGCCAGCAGTTTATACAGGGGTGACATTCAGTACTTC